This T cell receptor (beta chain) originates from a study of vaccination effects on CD4 cells after COVID-19 (dated 2022 in TCRdb). With respect to the entire study: Post-vaccine samples across the study were collected a median of 72 days after the second dose, with a range of 14 to 241. In both COVID-19 convalescent patients and infection-naive vaccine recipients, the study compared SARS-CoV-2 spike-specific CD4+ TCR repertoires from before mRNA vaccination with those from after it. The full study included some eleven COVID-19 convalescent patients and several SARS-CoV-2-naive healthy vaccine recipients. In the study, cultures from other donors were sequenced using the Oncomine TCR Beta short-read assay on an Illumina iSeq 100. What the study reported, not specific to this receptor: Clones induced by infection and clones induced by vaccination both contracted markedly at late timepoints after vaccination, which fits with T cell responses waning over time. Among healthy vaccine recipients, nearly all vaccine-induced clones were SARS-CoV-2 mono-reactive, and just 1 of 255 was cross-reactive with common cold coronaviruses. Only a small number of convalescent patients were included, and no early post-infection timepoints were available, which limited the study.

In the ViraFEST assay, PBMC were stimulated with viral peptide pools, and TCR sequencing was then used to find antigen-specific CD4+ T cell clonotypes based on their expansion. After around ten days of culture, CD4+ T cells were isolated with the EasySep CD4+ T cell isolation kit. Each participant got two doses of an mRNA SARS-CoV-2 vaccine, either BNT162b2 or mRNA-1273. Healthy vaccine recipients had no prior SARS-CoV-2 infection, confirmed by negative nucleocapsid antibodies before and after vaccination. Approximately 2 million PBMC per well were cultured in IMDM with approximately 5% human AB serum, around 10 IU/ml IL-2 and gentamicin, plus 10 ug/ml peptides. On days 3 and 7, half of the culture medium was replaced with fresh IL-2-containing medium. Unless noted otherwise, every peptide stimulation condition was cultured in triplicate wells. PBMC were separated from whole blood using Ficoll-Paque Plus gradient centrifugation and were then either cryopreserved at -140C or used fresh. The overlapping peptide pools covered the spike proteins of SARS-CoV-2 and of the common cold coronaviruses HCoV-NL63, HCoV-OC43 and HCoV-229E. The QIAamp micro DNA kit was used to extract genomic DNA from the cultured CD4+ T cells.

Comments on this clone: The antigen this receptor binds is unknown. Base qualities were left out, and no much larger clone turns up one base away.

Receptors were amplified or captured by the immunoSEQ multiplex PCR assay. DNA from the cultured, isolated CD4+ T cells was subjected to TCR beta CDR3 sequencing. The paper's data handling went like this. Non-productive TCR sequences were discarded, and reads were trimmed to the CDR3 region, with only CDR3s of 7 or more amino acids retained. The MANAFEST web app was used to pick out antigen-specific clonotypes by comparing their expansion in peptide wells with that in reference cultures. To count as positive, a clone had to show expansion at FDR<0.05 compared with the reference and with all other wells, an odds ratio above 5, and a frequency above 0.1% in two replicate wells. A clonotype was called cross-reactive if it was significantly expanded both in SARS-CoV-2 spike wells and in at least one common cold coronavirus spike condition. Using the stringdist R package, CDR3 similarity was measured by Levenshtein distance, and unrooted trees were constructed with ape in R 3.6.1. TCRdb limited this immuneACCESS table to in-frame rearrangements with V and J called. A share of clones is missing; checked studies link under half to unresolved V genes, and the rest is unexplained. V and J calls plus clone size are reproduced from that table; the DNA served to infer D and trimming. The sample table lists some 40,000 clones, just under 85% of them with a count of one. The ten top clones hold just under 2% of the sample.

The CDR3 runs 14 amino acids, cysteine and phenylalanine included. The kept DNA is CDR3 alone, 42 bases in frame from the first base. Trimming at the junction amounts to 3 bases on V and 2 bases on J, and the germline ends lie 10 bases apart. Taken from the germline V gene, the CDR1 and CDR2 loops are KGHSH and LQKENI. The rearranged chain carries TRBV18 and TRBJ1-1; the D gene is possibly TRBD1, with 5 bases matching. The source is a human donor who received a COVID-19 vaccine. Some clones in this sample may be carry-over from other donors' samples. The sample consisted of CD4+ T cells from PBMCs cultured with HCoV-NL63 spike peptides, taken after COVID-19 vaccination. Sample cell subset or site, as interpreted from the label and publication: HCoV-NL63 spike overlapping peptide pool stimulation. The nucleotide sequence reads as follows: TGTGCCAGCTCACCCCTGGGGGTAAACACTGAAGCTTTCTTT. The resulting protein is CASSPLGVNTEAFF.